One and the same sample provided the 20 T cell receptor beta chains below, sequenced in a study of regulatory T cells in long-lasting Graves disease. Time point reported: persistent/refractory GD, antithyroid drugs over 5 years with positive TRAb. PBMC RNA was the source of the TCR library. Combining iRepertoire HTBI primers with Arm-PCR of CDR3 regions, the authors built TCR beta libraries. MiXCR, applied by TCRdb to the multiplex PCR reads, yields one record per CDR3 protein. The repertoire holds 390,000 or so distinct CDR3 sequences, with approximately 25% as singletons. This material consisted of peripheral blood mononuclear cells (PBMCs), taken when the disease was refractory, from a patient treated with antithyroid drugs. Receptor source: a woman in her thirties or forties with Graves disease.

The chain is built from TRBV29-1 and TRBJ2-5; TRBD2 is a possible D gene (5 bases). CDR1 is SQVTM, CDR2 ANQGSEA, per germline. The CDR3 is 14 amino acids. Trimming cost V 4 bases and J 1 base, with 13 bases left between them. CDR3 coding DNA: TGCAGCGTTGGAGGGTTGGGTTTCCAAGAGACCCAGTACTTC. Amino acid sequence: CSVGGLGFQETQYF.

This clonotype was observed a handful of times. The genes are TRBV15 and TRBJ1-2; D remains unclear. Deletions cut 5 bases from V and 5 bases from J, with 15 bases between. CDR1 is LNHNV and CDR2 is YYDKDF in the germline V gene (reference sequence). The CDR3 runs 14 residues. CDR3 sequence (DNA): TGTGCCACCAGCGCAAGCGTAGCGGCGTATGGCTACACCTTC. Its translation: CATSASVAAYGYTF.

The rearrangement joins TRBV29-1 to TRBJ2-7, with 9 bases fitting TRBD1. The CDR3 extends over 14 amino acids. Germline loops: CDR1 SQVTM, CDR2 ANQGSEA. The V and J ends lost 4 bases and 3 bases, in that order; junction bases with no gene match: 7. CDR3 DNA: TGCAGCGTTGCAGATCCGGGACAGGGCTACGAGCAGTACTTC. Protein sequence: CSVADPGQGYEQYF.

The CDR3, as DNA: TGTGCCAGCAGCCCCGTTGGGACGGGGGATCAGCCCCAGCATTTT. Its translation is CASSPVGTGDQPQHF. This chain links TRBV12-3 or TRBV12-4 with TRBJ1-5; possible D gene TRBD1, 5 bases. V gave up 6 bases and J gave up 5 bases, with 17 bases separating them. The CDR3 has 15 residues.

A note on this clonotype: No DNA is shown, since the ends of the CDR3 on it are uncertain; the CDR3 is the one TCRdb lists. The chain recombines TRBV5-1 with TRBJ1-1. CDR1 SGHRS and CDR2 YFSETQ come from the germline V gene. Counting both end residues, the CDR3 totals 13 amino acids. CDR3 amino acids: CASSFGSGTEAFF.

This clonotype was seen just once. A single base separates this from a much larger clone, so it may be a read error. The chain links TRBV11-2 to TRBJ1-4; the match to TRBD1 covers 8 bases. Per germline, CDR1 SGHAT and CDR2 FQNNGV. This CDR3 has 15 amino acids. CDR3 nucleotides: TGTGCCAGCAGTCTCGGCGGACAGGGCGGCGAAAAACCGTTTTTT. Its translation: CASSLGGQGGEKPFF.

This clonotype was detected many times. This chain links TRBV7-9 with TRBJ1-1, with unresolved D. Trimming took off 2 bases at V and 4 bases at J, with 11 bases between the two ends. CDR1 SEHNR and CDR2 FQNEAQ come from the germline V gene (reference sequence). The CDR3 sequence is 14 residues long. The CDR3 DNA follows: TGTGCCAGCAGCTTAAATGCGGGTAGCACTGAAGCTTTCTTT. This gives the protein CASSLNAGSTEAFF. Full variable domain (rest looked up from reference TRBV7-9 and TRBJ1-1): DTGVSQNPRHKITKRGQNVTFRCDPISEHNRLYWYRQTLGQGPEFLTYFQNEAQLEKSRLLSDRFSAERPKGSFSTLEIQRTEQGDSAMYLCASSLNAGSTEAFFGQGTRLTVV.

This clonotype was picked up many times. The gene calls are TRBV28 and TRBJ2-7, with 8 nucleotides matching TRBD2. The CDR3 totals 14 residues. The germline V gene has CDR1 MDHEN and CDR2 SYDVKM. V was pared by 3 bases and J by 7 bases, with 8 bases of the junction left unmatched. Here the CDR3 reads CASSFTGGPREQYF. CDR3 coding DNA: TGTGCCAGCAGTTTTACGGGAGGGCCGCGGGAGCAGTACTTC.

This clonotype was seen a few times. The rearrangement joins TRBV20-1 to TRBJ1-1, with D unresolved. There are 18 residues in the CDR3. Trimming took off 0 bases at V and 0 bases at J, with 20 bases between the two ends. CDR1 DFQATT and CDR2 SNEGSKA come from the germline V gene (reference sequence). The CDR3 sequence is CSARDLTKGNALNTEAFF. In DNA form, the CDR3 reads TGCAGTGCTAGAGATTTGACGAAAGGGAACGCCCTGAACACTGAAGCTTTCTTT.

This clonotype appeared many times. V and J are TRBV27 and TRBJ1-6; 9 bases map to TRBD1. J gave up 10 bases and V 6 bases, and 16 bases lay outside the gene matches. The CDR3 spans 17 residues. From germline, CDR1 is MNHEY and CDR2 SMNVEV (reference sequence). The chain's CDR3 is CASRDRGGLGKTSPLHF. In nucleotides, the CDR3 is TGTGCCAGCAGGGACAGGGGCGGCCTGGGAAAGACGTCACCCCTCCACTTT.

This clonotype was observed many times. This sequence joins TRBV28 and TRBJ2-7; a weak D match, TRBD2 (5 bases). V was clipped by 4 bases and J by 3 bases, with 7 bases between them. Per the germline V gene, CDR1 is MDHEN and CDR2 is SYDVKM. CDR3 length: 12 amino acids. CDR3 in DNA: TGTGCCAGCAGTTCTCGGGGCTACGAGCAGTACTTC. This sequence encodes CASSSRGYEQYF.

This clonotype was observed at least ten times. The chain joins TRBV28 to TRBJ2-5; D uncertain. V lost 4 bases to trimming and J lost 2 bases, with 11 bases between them. The CDR3 runs to 14 residues. CDR1 is MDHEN and CDR2 is SYDVKM in the germline V gene. CDR3 amino acids: CASSWRRPQETQYF. CDR3 nucleotide sequence: TGTGCCAGCAGTTGGAGACGGCCACAAGAGACCCAGTACTTC. The full variable domain, rest sourced from reference TRBV28 and TRBJ2-5, is DVKVTQSSRYLVKRTGEKVFLECVQDMDHENMFWYRQDPGLGLRLIYFSYDVKMKEKGDIPEGYSVSREKKERFSLILESASTNQTSMYLCASSWRRPQETQYFGPGTRLLVL.

This clonotype has at least ten counts. V and J are TRBV27 and TRBJ2-2; a weak D match, TRBD1 (5 bases). This CDR3 region has 15 residues. V was cut by 6 bases and J by 6 bases, with 17 bases left in between. Germline CDR1 and CDR2: MNHEY and SMNVEV (reference sequence). CDR3 nucleotide sequence: TGTGCCAGCAGCTGGGTGGGGCCATCCGCCGGGGAGCTGTTTTTT. It is translated as CASSWVGPSAGELFF.

CDR3 DNA: TGTGCCAGCAGTTTATCTGCAGGGGGCGGGGGGGCCGCTTTCTTT. Translated: CASSLSAGGGGAAFF. This chain uses TRBV28 with TRBJ1-1; 8 bases match TRBD1. CDR1 MDHEN and CDR2 SYDVKM come from the germline V gene. Trimming removed 1 base from V and 11 bases from J; junction bases left unmatched: 12. The CDR3 is made up of 15 amino acids.

This clonotype was observed a few times. The chain couples TRBV25-1 to TRBJ2-5; tentatively, D is TRBD1 (8 bases). The CDR3 contains 13 residues. V was clipped by 6 bases and J by 5 bases, with 13 bases between them. Germline V gene sequence: CDR1 MGHDK, CDR2 SYGVNS. In DNA form, the CDR3 reads TGTGCCAGCAGCACAGGGGGGGATGAGACCCAGTACTTC. It translates to CASSTGGDETQYF.

This clonotype appeared many times. The rearrangement joins TRBV19 to TRBJ1-5; D gene uncertain. Germline CDR1 LNHDA, CDR2 SQIVND (reference sequence). The ends were cut back, 5 bases at V and 0 bases at J, with 11 bases in the middle. This CDR3 contains 15 residues. The CDR3 spells CASSVGSYSNQPQHF. In DNA, the CDR3 is TGTGCCAGTAGTGTCGGATCATATAGCAATCAGCCCCAGCATTTT.

The chain recombines TRBV28 with TRBJ2-7; no clear D gene. The CDR3 length is 15 residues. V was pared by 5 bases and J by 2 bases, with 16 bases between. Germline CDR1 and CDR2: MDHEN and SYDVKM. CDR3 in DNA: TGTGCCAGCAGTGGGCCAGGTAGTGGAACCTACGAGCAGTACTTC. Translated, it gives CASSGPGSGTYEQYF.

This chain links TRBV12-3 or TRBV12-4 with TRBJ1-2; 7 nucleotides align to TRBD1. The J segment lost 6 bases and the V segment lost 5 bases, leaving 12 bases of the junction unmatched. This CDR3 has 15 amino acids. CDR3 bases: TGTGCCAGCAGTCCAGGGGGGGTGCAGGGCCATGGCTACACCTTC. Translation: CASSPGGVQGHGYTF.

At least ten counts were recorded for this clonotype. V gene TRBV28 combines with J gene TRBJ1-1; no clear D gene. The V gene lost 3 bases and the J gene lost 7 bases, with 15 bases spanning the gap. The CDR3 is made up of 14 amino acids. Per germline, CDR1 MDHEN and CDR2 SYDVKM. The CDR3 nucleotides read TGTGCCAGCAGTTTCTCCCCCCCGGGGAATGAAGCTTTCTTT. It codes for CASSFSPPGNEAFF.

Ten or more counts support this clonotype. The chain links TRBV2 to TRBJ2-7; TRBD2 aligns across 11 bases. The CDR3 spans 14 residues. Trimming at V came to 10 bases and at J to 3 bases, leaving 8 bases not matched to a gene. Germline CDR1 reads SNHLY; CDR2 reads FYNNEI. This CDR3 is CATRKGTSGYEQYF. In DNA form, the CDR3 reads TGTGCCACCCGGAAGGGGACTAGCGGCTACGAGCAGTACTTC.